A selection of T cell receptor beta chains follows, all from one sample in a study of T cells in Graves' hyperthyroidism and ophthalmopathy. From the multiplex PCR reads, TCRdb called clonotypes with MiXCR, one entry per CDR3 protein. Among under 350,000 distinct CDR3 sequences listed, over 15% were seen once. Sequenced sample: blood. The receptors originated from a woman in her sixties with Graves' ophthalmopathy. Both conserved end residues are trimmed from each CDR3. Each record gives: CDR3 protein, V gene, J gene.

cdr3_aa: ASSSVTTGEETQY; v_call: TRBV4-2; j_call: TRBJ2-5
cdr3_aa: ASRTPSTDTQY; v_call: TRBV5-5; j_call: TRBJ2-3
cdr3_aa: ASSRLAGGNEQF; v_call: TRBV2; j_call: TRBJ2-1
cdr3_aa: ASSYRGFRNTIY; v_call: TRBV12-3/TRBV12-4; j_call: TRBJ1-3
cdr3_aa: AGTSGGAHEQF; v_call: TRBV7-9; j_call: TRBJ2-1
cdr3_aa: ASSPGSGGPSGANILT; v_call: TRBV7-2; j_call: TRBJ2-6
cdr3_aa: ASSLALTLSYEQY; v_call: TRBV7-8; j_call: TRBJ2-7
cdr3_aa: ASKGENIQY; v_call: TRBV5-1; j_call: TRBJ2-4
cdr3_aa: ASSSPGGPSTDTQY; v_call: TRBV28; j_call: TRBJ2-3
cdr3_aa: ATYGGAGAYEQY; v_call: TRBV28; j_call: TRBJ2-7
cdr3_aa: AGMPGQVFEKLF; v_call: TRBV30; j_call: TRBJ1-4
cdr3_aa: ASSRLVGGQGSTEAF; v_call: TRBV18; j_call: TRBJ1-1
cdr3_aa: ASSYGSTGFNQPQH; v_call: TRBV6-5; j_call: TRBJ1-5
cdr3_aa: ASSQDFTASYEQY; v_call: TRBV4-1; j_call: TRBJ2-7
cdr3_aa: SARETGTGAWDYT; v_call: TRBV20-1; j_call: TRBJ1-2
cdr3_aa: ASSLVSVASGDSTDTQY; v_call: TRBV7-2; j_call: TRBJ2-3
cdr3_aa: ASSQDGTGGYEQY; v_call: TRBV4-3; j_call: TRBJ2-7
cdr3_aa: ASSQGRDNTEAF; v_call: TRBV4-2; j_call: TRBJ1-1
cdr3_aa: ASSPRSNTGELF; v_call: TRBV9; j_call: TRBJ2-2
cdr3_aa: ASSFNGGTEAF; v_call: TRBV5-5; j_call: TRBJ1-1
cdr3_aa: ASRRDSLSSLH; v_call: TRBV7-9; j_call: TRBJ1-6
cdr3_aa: ASSSPGGSTQY; v_call: TRBV7-9; j_call: TRBJ2-3
cdr3_aa: ASSAQGLDEQY; v_call: TRBV9; j_call: TRBJ2-7
cdr3_aa: ASSPRGFGANVLT; v_call: TRBV6-1; j_call: TRBJ2-6
cdr3_aa: ASSQRGGQGAF; v_call: TRBV3-1; j_call: TRBJ1-1
cdr3_aa: ASSIGGENTEAF; v_call: TRBV7-2; j_call: TRBJ1-1
cdr3_aa: ASSSLYSNQPQH; v_call: TRBV7-9; j_call: TRBJ1-5
cdr3_aa: ASSDQGNPNQPQH; v_call: TRBV12-3/TRBV12-4; j_call: TRBJ1-5
cdr3_aa: ASSFQTVNEKLF; v_call: TRBV7-8; j_call: TRBJ1-4
cdr3_aa: ASRRSESEKLF; v_call: TRBV2; j_call: TRBJ1-4
cdr3_aa: ASSLSFTWGGGNQETQY; v_call: TRBV27; j_call: TRBJ2-5
cdr3_aa: ASTTYRRQGGSPLH; v_call: TRBV11-2; j_call: TRBJ1-6
cdr3_aa: ASSLGQVNSYEQY; v_call: TRBV7-2; j_call: TRBJ2-7
cdr3_aa: ASGQRTSGVSSYNEQF; v_call: TRBV6-1; j_call: TRBJ2-1
cdr3_aa: ASSLQGAGQPQH; v_call: TRBV5-1; j_call: TRBJ1-5
cdr3_aa: ASAKGGNYGYT; v_call: TRBV5-1; j_call: TRBJ1-2
cdr3_aa: ATSRDSVYGYT; v_call: TRBV15; j_call: TRBJ1-2
cdr3_aa: ASRPGTGYEQY; v_call: TRBV27; j_call: TRBJ2-7
cdr3_aa: SAGDRGQETQY; v_call: TRBV20-1; j_call: TRBJ2-5
cdr3_aa: ASSQDPTGGVTNEQF; v_call: TRBV4-1; j_call: TRBJ2-1
cdr3_aa: ASLGQLNEKLF; v_call: TRBV2; j_call: TRBJ1-4
cdr3_aa: ASQGSTDTQY; v_call: TRBV24-1; j_call: TRBJ2-3
cdr3_aa: ASSESKGAGEKLF; v_call: TRBV10-1; j_call: TRBJ1-4
cdr3_aa: ASSEGSENYGYT; v_call: TRBV2; j_call: TRBJ1-2
cdr3_aa: ASSALRVGETQY; v_call: TRBV2; j_call: TRBJ2-5
cdr3_aa: ASSQAGVSYEQY; v_call: TRBV4-1; j_call: TRBJ2-7